One and the same sample provided the 3 T cell receptor beta chains below, sequenced in a study of T-cell memory formation after mild COVID-19. Each CDR3 protein is one row after TCRdb ran MiXCR on the 5' RACE reads. This sample has approximately 190,000 distinct CDR3 sequences, with about 17% found just once. Sequences were obtained from PBMCs or a T cell subset sorted from them (not recorded which). The receptors stem from an adult woman who had mild COVID-19 (a few samples of this study predate the infection). Cell type and time point are not known.

The chain joins TRBV6-5 to TRBJ2-3; 8 nucleotides match TRBD2. With 4 bases clipped from V and 5 bases from J, the junction kept 8 bases outside the gene matches. The CDR3 covers 15 residues. Germline CDR1 MNHEY, CDR2 SVGAGI. The chain's CDR3 is CASSFRAGAKDTQYF. The CDR3 region has the DNA TGTGCCAGCAGTTTCCGAGCGGGAGCGAAAGATACGCAGTATTTT.

This clonotype was recorded a few times. The J gene is TRBJ2-5, the V gene TRBV20-1; no firm D call. CDR1 is DFQATT, CDR2 SNEGSKA, per germline (reference sequence). CDR3 length: 12 residues. V lost 3 bases and J 1 base, leaving 6 bases between the germline ends. The CDR3 protein is CSASAFQETQYF. The CDR3 coding sequence is TGCAGTGCTAGCGCCTTCCAAGAGACCCAGTACTTC.

This clonotype occurred a few times. The rearrangement uses TRBV12-3 or TRBV12-4 and TRBJ1-2; 10 bases are shared with TRBD1. The ends lost 10 bases at V and 7 bases at J; junction bases unmatched: 15. This CDR3 comprises 15 residues. The CDR3: CATSPRTGGVRGYTF. In DNA, the CDR3 is TGTGCCACGAGCCCGAGGACAGGGGGTGTTCGTGGCTACACCTTC.